The rows below give T cell receptor beta chains drawn from one sample of a study of cytomegalovirus exposure and HLA in healthy donors. Here immunoSEQ multiplex PCR was the method, and the copy in TCRdb shows in-frame clones only, minus some. Of more than 95,000 clones in the sample, 81% were seen once. Sample: PBMCs. These TCRs come from a man in his late teens or twenties in good health and CMV-seronegative. CDR3s include the opening cysteine and the closing phenylalanine or tryptophan. Each record gives: D gene, V gene, J gene, clone size, CDR3 DNA, CDR3 protein. A D gene is named only where the DNA matches it firmly. Clone size is given for some rows only: seen once, a few or many times, or a class if the clone is expanded.

-	TRBV5-1	TRBJ1-1	-	TGCGCCAGCAGCTTGGAGGGGGGGGATCCTGAAGCTTTCTTT	CASSLEGGDPEAFF
TRBD2	TRBV2	TRBJ2-5	few	TGTGCCAGCAGGCCTTTAAGGACTAGCGGGGAAGAGACCCAGTACTTC	CASRPLRTSGEETQYF
-	TRBV7-8	TRBJ1-5	-	TGTGCCAGCAGCTTAAAGGACAGTCAAGGGCCCCAGCATTTT	CASSLKDSQGPQHF
-	TRBV15	TRBJ1-2	-	TGTGCCACCAGCAACCCCCGGACAGAAGTTAACTATGGCTACACCTTC	CATSNPRTEVNYGYTF
-	TRBV18	TRBJ1-5	-	TGTGCCAGCTCCGGGGAGGGCAATCAGCCCCAGCATTTT	CASSGEGNQPQHF
TRBD1	TRBV7-9	TRBJ2-7	-	TGTGCCAGCAGCTGGGACAGGGGTGAGCAGTACTTC	CASSWDRGEQYF
-	TRBV19	TRBJ2-3	-	TGTGCCAGTAGTATCTCCGGGGTCGGCACAGATACGCAGTATTTT	CASSISGVGTDTQYF
-	TRBV6-1	TRBJ2-1	-	TGTGCCTCCTTGCCGCTAGCAGGGGCCAATGAGCAGTTCTTC	CASLPLAGANEQFF
-	TRBV15	TRBJ2-7	-	TGTGCCACCAGCAGAGGACGGGATTACGAGCAGTACTTC	CATSRGRDYEQYF
TRBD1	TRBV6-1	TRBJ2-7	-	TGTGCCAGCAGTGGGTTTAATCCGGGACAGGGTTCATACGAGCAGTACTTC	CASSGFNPGQGSYEQYF